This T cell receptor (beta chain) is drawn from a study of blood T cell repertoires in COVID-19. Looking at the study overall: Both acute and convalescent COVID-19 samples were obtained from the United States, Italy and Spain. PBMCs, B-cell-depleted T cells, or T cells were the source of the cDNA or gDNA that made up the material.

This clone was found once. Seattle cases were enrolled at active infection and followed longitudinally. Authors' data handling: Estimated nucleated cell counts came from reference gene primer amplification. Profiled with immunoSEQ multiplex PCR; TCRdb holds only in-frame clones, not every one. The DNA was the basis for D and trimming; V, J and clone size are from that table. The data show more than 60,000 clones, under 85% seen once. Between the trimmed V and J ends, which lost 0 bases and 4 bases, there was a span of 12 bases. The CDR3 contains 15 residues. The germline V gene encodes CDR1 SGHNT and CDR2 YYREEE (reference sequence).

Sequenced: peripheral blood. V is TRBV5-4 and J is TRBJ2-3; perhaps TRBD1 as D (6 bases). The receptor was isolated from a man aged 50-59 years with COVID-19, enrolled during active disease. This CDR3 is CASSLGAGAPDTQYF. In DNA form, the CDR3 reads TGTGCCAGCAGCTTGGGGGCAGGGGCCCCAGATACGCAGTATTTT.